The clone carrying this T cell receptor beta chain has a count of ten or more. Its target is unknown. Sequence at one end of the junction differs from germline and may be a read error. The read is 3 residues too short to cover the CDR3 end, so that end is filled in from the germline J gene. This record comes from a study of T cell clonality in common variable immunodeficiency. General study findings and limits: Compared with healthy controls, CVID subjects showed increased TCRbeta clonality, mostly in about a third.

TCRdb keeps only in-frame clones here, not all; method: immunoSEQ multiplex PCR. The record shows around 55,000 clones for this sample, with no singletons present. Germline V gives CDR1 SSHAT, CDR2 FNYEAQ (reference sequence). The CDR3 runs 15 residues. The sample consisted of peripheral blood mononuclear cells. This sequence was found in a person between 18 and 70 years old in good health. V and J are TRBV7-7 and TRBJ2-5; TRBD2 matches 11 bases. The sequenced part of the CDR3 DNA is TGTGCTAGCAGCGGTAGCGGGGGGGCGAGGGAGACC. It codes for CASSGSGGARET. The complete CDR3 reads CASSGSGGARETQYF.